The clone carrying this TCR beta chain was counted ten times or more. The data stem from a study of T cells in Graves' hyperthyroidism and ophthalmopathy. What was amplified from RNA transcripts were TCR beta CDR3 regions. In the first-round RT-PCR of the TCR CDR3, the HTBI primer set was used. Each CDR3 protein gets one entry after TCRdb re-called the multiplex PCR reads with MiXCR. The sample yields approximately 610,000 distinct CDR3 sequences, roughly 14% seen once. The CDR3 sequence is 11 residues long. Germline V lookup: CDR1 MDHEN, CDR2 SYDVKM. V shed 8 bases, J shed 8 bases, and the junction held 6 bases outside the gene matches.

The sequence was obtained from a woman aged 40 to 49 with Graves' ophthalmopathy. Sequenced material: blood. The chain combines TRBV28 with TRBJ2-7; 7 bases fit TRBD2. CDR3 protein: CASGGESQQYF. DNA for the CDR3: TGTGCCAGCGGGGGGGAGAGCCAGCAGTACTTC.